The present T cell receptor beta chain was sequenced within a study of blood T cell repertoires in COVID-19. CDR1 and CDR2 from the germline V gene are MNHEY and SVGAGI. The ends were cut back, 0 bases at V and 3 bases at J, with 11 bases in the middle. The CDR3 runs 15 residues. Produced via immunoSEQ multiplex PCR; TCRdb's table is partial and in-frame only. The repertoire holds 390,000 or so clones, with about 83% as singletons. The TCR originated in a woman between 50 and 59 years old who had recovered from COVID-19. The rearrangement joins TRBV6-5 to TRBJ1-2, with unresolved D. Sequenced sample: PBMCs or T cells enriched from blood (not recorded which). The CDR3 here is CASSYSVVEYYGYTF. The CDR3 coding sequence is TGTGCCAGCAGTTACTCGGTAGTAGAGTACTATGGCTACACCTTC.